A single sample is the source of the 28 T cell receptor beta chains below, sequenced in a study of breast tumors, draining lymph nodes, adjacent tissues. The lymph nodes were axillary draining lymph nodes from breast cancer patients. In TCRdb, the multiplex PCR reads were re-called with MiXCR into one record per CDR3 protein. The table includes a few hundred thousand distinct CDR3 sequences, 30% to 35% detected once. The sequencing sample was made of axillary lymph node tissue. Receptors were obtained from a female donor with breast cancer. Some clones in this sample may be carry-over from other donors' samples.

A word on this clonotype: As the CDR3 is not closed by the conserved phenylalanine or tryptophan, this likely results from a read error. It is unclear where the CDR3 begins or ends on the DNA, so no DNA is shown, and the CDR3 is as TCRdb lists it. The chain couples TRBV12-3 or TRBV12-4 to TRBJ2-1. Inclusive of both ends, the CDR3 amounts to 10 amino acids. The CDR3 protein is CASIEDGAYT.

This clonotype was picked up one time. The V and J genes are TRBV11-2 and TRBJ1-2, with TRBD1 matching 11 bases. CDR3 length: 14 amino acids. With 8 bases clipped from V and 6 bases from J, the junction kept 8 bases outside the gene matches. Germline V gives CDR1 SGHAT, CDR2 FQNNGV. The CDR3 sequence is CASPRDRGVNGYTF. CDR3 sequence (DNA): TGTGCCAGCCCGCGGGACAGGGGGGTAAATGGCTACACCTTC.

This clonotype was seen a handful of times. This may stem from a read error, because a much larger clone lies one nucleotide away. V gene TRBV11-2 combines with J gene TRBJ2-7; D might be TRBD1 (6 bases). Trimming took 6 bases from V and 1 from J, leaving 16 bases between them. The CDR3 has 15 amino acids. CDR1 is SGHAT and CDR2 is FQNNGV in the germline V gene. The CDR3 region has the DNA TGTGCCAGCAGTTTCAACGGGGACACTTCCTACGAGCAGTACTTC. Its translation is CASSFNGDTSYEQYF.

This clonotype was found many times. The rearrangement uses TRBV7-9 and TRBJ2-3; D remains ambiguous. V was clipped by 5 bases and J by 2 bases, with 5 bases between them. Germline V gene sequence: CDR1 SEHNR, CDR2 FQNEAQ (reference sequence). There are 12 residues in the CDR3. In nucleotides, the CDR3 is TGTGCCAGCAGCCCCGACACAGATACGCAGTATTTT. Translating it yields CASSPDTDTQYF.

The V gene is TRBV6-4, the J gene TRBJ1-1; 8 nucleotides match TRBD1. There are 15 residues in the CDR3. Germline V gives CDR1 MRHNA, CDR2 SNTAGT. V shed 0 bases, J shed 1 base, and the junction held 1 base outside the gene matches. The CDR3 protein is CASSDSGTGNTEAFF. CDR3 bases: TGTGCCAGCAGTGACTCCGGGACAGGGAACACTGAAGCTTTCTTT.

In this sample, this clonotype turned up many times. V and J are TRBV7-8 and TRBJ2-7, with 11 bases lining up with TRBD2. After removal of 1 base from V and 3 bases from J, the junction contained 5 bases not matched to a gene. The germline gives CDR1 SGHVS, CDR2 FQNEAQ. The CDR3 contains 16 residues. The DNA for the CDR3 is TGTGCCAGCAGCTTAGAGGGTAGCGGGAGGGGCTACGAGCAGTACTTC. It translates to CASSLEGSGRGYEQYF.

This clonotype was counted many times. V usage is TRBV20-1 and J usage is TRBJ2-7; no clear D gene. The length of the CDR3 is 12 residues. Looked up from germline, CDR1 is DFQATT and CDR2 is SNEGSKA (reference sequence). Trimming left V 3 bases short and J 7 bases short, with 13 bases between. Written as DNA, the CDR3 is TGCAGTGCTAGTCCCCCAGCTGGAGAGCAGTACTTC. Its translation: CSASPPAGEQYF.

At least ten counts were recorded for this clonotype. In DNA form, the CDR3 reads TGTGCCAGCAGCGGCCGGGGAGGAGAAAGCTCCTACAATGAGCAGTTCTTC. Translated, it gives CASSGRGGESSYNEQFF. This chain connects TRBV11-2 to TRBJ2-1, with a weak D call TRBD2 (6 bases). V was pared by 5 bases and J by 0 bases, with 17 bases between. CDR3 size: 17 residues. Germline lookup yields CDR1 SGHAT and CDR2 FQNNGV.

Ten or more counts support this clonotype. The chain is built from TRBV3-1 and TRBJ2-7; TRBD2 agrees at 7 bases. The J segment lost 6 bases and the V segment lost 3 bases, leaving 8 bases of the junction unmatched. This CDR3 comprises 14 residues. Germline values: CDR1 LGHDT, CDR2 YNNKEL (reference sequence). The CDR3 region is CASSQDRLASEQYF. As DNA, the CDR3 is TGTGCCAGCAGCCAGGACCGACTAGCTTCCGAGCAGTACTTC.

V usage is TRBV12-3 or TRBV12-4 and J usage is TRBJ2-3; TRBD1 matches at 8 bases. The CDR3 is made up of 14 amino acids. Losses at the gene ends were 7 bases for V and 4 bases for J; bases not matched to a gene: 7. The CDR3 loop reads CASNDRGIADTQYF. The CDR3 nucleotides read TGTGCCAGCAACGACAGGGGTATTGCAGATACGCAGTATTTT.

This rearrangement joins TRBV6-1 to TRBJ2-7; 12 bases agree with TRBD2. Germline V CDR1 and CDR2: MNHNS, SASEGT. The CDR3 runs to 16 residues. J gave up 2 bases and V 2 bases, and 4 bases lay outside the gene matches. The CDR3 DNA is TGTGCCAGCAGTGAATTGAGACTAGCGGGGGCCTACGAGCAGTACTTC. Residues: CASSELRLAGAYEQYF.

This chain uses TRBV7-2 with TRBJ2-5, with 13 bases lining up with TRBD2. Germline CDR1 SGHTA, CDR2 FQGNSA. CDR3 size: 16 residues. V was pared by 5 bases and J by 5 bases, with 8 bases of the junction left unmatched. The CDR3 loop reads CASSLGLAGEEETQYF. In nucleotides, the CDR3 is TGTGCCAGCAGCCTAGGACTAGCGGGGGAGGAGGAGACCCAGTACTTC. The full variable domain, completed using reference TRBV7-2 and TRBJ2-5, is GAGVSQSPSNKVTEKGKDVELRCDPISGHTALYWYRQSLGQGLEFLIYFQGNSAPDKSGLPSDRFSAERTGGSVSTLTIQRTQQEDSAVYLCASSLGLAGEEETQYFGPGTRLLVL.

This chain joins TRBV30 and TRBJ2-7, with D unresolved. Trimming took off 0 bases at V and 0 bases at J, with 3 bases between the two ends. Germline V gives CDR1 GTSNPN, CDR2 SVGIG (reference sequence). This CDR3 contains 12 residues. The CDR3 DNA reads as TGTGCCTGGAGTGTAGGCTCCTACGAGCAGTACTTC. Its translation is CAWSVGSYEQYF.

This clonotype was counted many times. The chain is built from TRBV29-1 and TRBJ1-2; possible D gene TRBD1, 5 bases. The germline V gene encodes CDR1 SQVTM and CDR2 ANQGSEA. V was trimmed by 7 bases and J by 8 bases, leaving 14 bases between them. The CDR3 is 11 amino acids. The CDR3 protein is CSAGEGFGYTF. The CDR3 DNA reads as TGCAGCGCAGGAGAGGGGTTCGGCTACACCTTC.

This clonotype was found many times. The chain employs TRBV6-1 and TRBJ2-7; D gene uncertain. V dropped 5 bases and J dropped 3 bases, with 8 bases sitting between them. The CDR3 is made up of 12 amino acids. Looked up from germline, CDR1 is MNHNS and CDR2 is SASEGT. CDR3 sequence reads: CASSPSDYEQYF. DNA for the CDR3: TGTGCCAGCAGTCCCAGCGACTACGAGCAGTACTTC.

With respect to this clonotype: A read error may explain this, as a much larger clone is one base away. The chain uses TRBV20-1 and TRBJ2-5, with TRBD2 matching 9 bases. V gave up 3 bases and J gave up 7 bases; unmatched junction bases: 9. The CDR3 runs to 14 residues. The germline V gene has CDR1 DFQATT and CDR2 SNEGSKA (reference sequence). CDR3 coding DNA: TGCAGTGCTAGGCTGGCTAGCGGGACAGCGACCCAGTACTTC. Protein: CSARLASGTATQYF.

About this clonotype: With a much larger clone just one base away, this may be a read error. CDR3 sequence reads: CASTPEPSTNSNQPQHF. For the CDR3, the DNA is TGTGCCAGTACCCCGGAACCCTCGACGAATAGCAATCAGCCCCAGCATTTT. V usage is TRBV19 and J usage is TRBJ1-5; D gene unclear. The CDR3 extends over 17 amino acids. CDR1 and CDR2 (germline): LNHDA, SQIVND (reference sequence). V was cut by 7 bases and J by 0 bases, with 19 bases left in between. Full variable domain (missing parts from reference TRBV19 and TRBJ1-5): DGGITQSPKYLFRKEGQNVTLSCEQNLNHDAMYWYRQDPGQGLRLIYYSQIVNDFQKGDIAEGYSVSREKKESFPLTVTSAQKNPTAFYLCASTPEPSTNSNQPQHFGDGTRLSIL.

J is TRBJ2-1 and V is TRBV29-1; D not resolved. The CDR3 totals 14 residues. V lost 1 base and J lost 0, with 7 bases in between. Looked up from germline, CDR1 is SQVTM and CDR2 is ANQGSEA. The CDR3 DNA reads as TGCAGCGTTGAAGGCCTTGGCTCCTACAATGAGCAGTTCTTC. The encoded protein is CSVEGLGSYNEQFF.

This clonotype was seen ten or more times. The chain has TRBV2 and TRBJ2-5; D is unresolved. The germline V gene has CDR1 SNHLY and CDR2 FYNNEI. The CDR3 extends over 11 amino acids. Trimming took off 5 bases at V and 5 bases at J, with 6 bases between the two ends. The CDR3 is CASSKTETQYF. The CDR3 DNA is TGTGCCAGCAGTAAGACCGAGACCCAGTACTTC.

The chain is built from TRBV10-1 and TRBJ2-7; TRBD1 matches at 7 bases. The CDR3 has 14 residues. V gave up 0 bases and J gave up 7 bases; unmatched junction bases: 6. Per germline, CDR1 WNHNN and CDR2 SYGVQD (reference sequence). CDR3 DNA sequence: TGCGCCAGCAGTGAGTCGGACAGGTTTGAGGAGCAGTACTTC. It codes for CASSESDRFEEQYF.

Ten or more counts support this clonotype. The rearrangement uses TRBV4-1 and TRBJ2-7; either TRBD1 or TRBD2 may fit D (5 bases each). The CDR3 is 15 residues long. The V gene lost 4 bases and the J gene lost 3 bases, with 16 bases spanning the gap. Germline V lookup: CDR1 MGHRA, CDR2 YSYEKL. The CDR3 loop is CASSPRDELVYEQYF. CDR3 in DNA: TGCGCCAGCAGCCCTCGGGACGAGTTAGTCTACGAGCAGTACTTC.

This CDR3 is CASSRGSYNEQFF. The CDR3 nucleotides are TGTGCCAGCTCTAGGGGGTCCTACAATGAGCAGTTCTTC. The V call is TRBV27, the J call TRBJ2-1, with D perhaps matching TRBD1 (6 bases). Germline CDR1 is MNHEY and CDR2 is SMNVEV (reference sequence). The CDR3 runs to 13 residues. V gave up 8 bases and J gave up 1 base, with 9 bases separating them.

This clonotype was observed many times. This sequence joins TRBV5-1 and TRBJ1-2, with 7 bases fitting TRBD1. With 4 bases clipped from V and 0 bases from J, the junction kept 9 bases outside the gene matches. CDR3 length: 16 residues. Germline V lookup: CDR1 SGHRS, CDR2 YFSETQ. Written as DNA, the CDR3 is TGCGCCAGCAGCGCGCGGGGACAGAGAACTAACTATGGCTACACCTTC. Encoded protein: CASSARGQRTNYGYTF.

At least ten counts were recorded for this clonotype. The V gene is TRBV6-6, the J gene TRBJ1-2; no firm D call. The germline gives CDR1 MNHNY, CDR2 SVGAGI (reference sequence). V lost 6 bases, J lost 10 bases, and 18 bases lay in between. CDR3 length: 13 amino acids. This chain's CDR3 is CASRSRVDGDYTF. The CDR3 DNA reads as TGTGCCAGCAGATCAAGGGTAGATGGTGACTACACCTTC.

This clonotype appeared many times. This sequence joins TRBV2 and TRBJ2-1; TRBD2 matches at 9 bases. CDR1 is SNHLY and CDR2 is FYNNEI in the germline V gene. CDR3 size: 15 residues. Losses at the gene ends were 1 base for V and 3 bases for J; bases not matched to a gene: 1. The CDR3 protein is CASSEGLAVYNEQFF. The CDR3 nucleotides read TGTGCCAGCAGTGAAGGACTAGCGGTCTACAATGAGCAGTTCTTC.

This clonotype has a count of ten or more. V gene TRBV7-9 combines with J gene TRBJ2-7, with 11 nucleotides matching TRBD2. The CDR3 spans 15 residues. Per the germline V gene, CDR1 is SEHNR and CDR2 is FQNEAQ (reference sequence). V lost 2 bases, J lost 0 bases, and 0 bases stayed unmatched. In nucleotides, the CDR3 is TGTGCCAGCAGCTTAACTAGCGGGAGCTCCTACGAGCAGTACTTC. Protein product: CASSLTSGSSYEQYF.

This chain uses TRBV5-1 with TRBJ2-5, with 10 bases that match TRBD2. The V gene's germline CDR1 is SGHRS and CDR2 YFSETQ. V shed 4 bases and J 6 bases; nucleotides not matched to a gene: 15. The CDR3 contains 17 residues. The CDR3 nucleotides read TGCGCCAGCAGCCCGAAGGGCCTAGCGGGAGATTTGAAGACCCAGTACTTC. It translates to CASSPKGLAGDLKTQYF.

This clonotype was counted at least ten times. CDR3 bases: TGTGCCAGCAGTTACCGGTCCCAAGAGACCCAGTACTTC. Protein sequence: CASSYRSQETQYF. The chain employs TRBV6-5 and TRBJ2-5; no definite D call. The CDR3 sequence is 13 residues long. V lost 2 bases and J lost 1, with 5 bases in between. The germline gives CDR1 MNHEY, CDR2 SVGAGI.